These 3 T cell receptor beta chains came from one sample sequenced in a study of cytotoxic CD8 clonotypes in ibrutinib-treated CLL. The assay was immunoSEQ multiplex PCR, and TCRdb's table has in-frame clones only and misses some. The sample has about 300,000 clones; approximately 76% are singletons. The specimen comprised PBMCs, sampled at disease progression, from a patient treated with ibrutinib. These receptors all stem from a human donor with chronic lymphocytic leukemia.

V is TRBV19 and J is TRBJ2-5; 11 nucleotides line up with TRBD2. The germline V gene has CDR1 LNHDA and CDR2 SQIVND (reference sequence). Losses at the gene ends were 2 bases for V and 4 bases for J; bases not matched to a gene: 9. The CDR3 has 17 amino acids. In DNA, the CDR3 is TGTGCCAGTAGTATACGGGCTAGCGGGAGGAGGGGAGAGACCCAGTACTTC. Translation gives CASSIRASGRRGETQYF.

The CDR3 loop is CASSQEPRGMGNQPQHF. The CDR3 nucleotides are TGCGCCAGCAGCCAAGAGCCGAGGGGGATGGGAAATCAGCCCCAGCATTTT. The rearrangement uses TRBV4-1 and TRBJ1-5, with D possibly being TRBD1 (6 bases). The CDR3 runs 17 residues. The V end was cut by 0 bases, the J end by 4 bases, with 16 bases between. The germline V gene encodes CDR1 MGHRA and CDR2 YSYEKL.

The chain combines TRBV27 with TRBJ1-1; TRBD1 aligns across 8 bases. The junction had 15 bases not matched to a gene; V was cut back by 5 bases and J by 1 base. Germline lookup yields CDR1 MNHEY and CDR2 SMNVEV (reference sequence). The CDR3 is 18 amino acids. In nucleotides, the CDR3 is TGTGCCAGCAGTCCCCCCCTCCCCAGGGGGCGACGGAACACTGAAGCTTTCTTT. It yields the protein CASSPPLPRGRRNTEAFF.